The next 18 T cell receptor beta chains were all read from a single sample in a study of control samples from healthy donors and cancer patients. TCRdb keeps only in-frame clones here, not all; method: immunoSEQ multiplex PCR. Of 400,000 to 450,000 clones in the sample, 75% to 95% are singletons; the top ten hold roughly 6.4%. The sequenced material came from PBMCs. These receptors came from a man in his forties or fifties with head and neck cancer.

This clone occurred once. This chain connects TRBV29-1 to TRBJ2-3, with 8 nucleotides matching TRBD2. CDR1 and CDR2 (germline): SQVTM, ANQGSEA. The CDR3 extends over 13 amino acids. The V and J ends lost 4 bases and 3 bases, in that order; junction bases with no gene match: 3. The DNA for the CDR3 is TGCAGCGTTGTCCTAGCGGGTACAGATACGCAGTATTTT. The encoded protein is CSVVLAGTDTQYF.

This clone was found once. CDR3 sequence (DNA): TGTGCCAGCAGTGAACGGGACCAGGGAGAGACCCAGTACTTC. As protein: CASSERDQGETQYF. The V gene is TRBV6-1, the J gene TRBJ2-5; D tentatively reads TRBD1 or TRBD2 (5 bases each). Germline loops: CDR1 MNHNS, CDR2 SASEGT. The CDR3 loop spans 14 amino acids. The V end lost 2 bases, the J end lost 4 bases, and 11 bases lay between the germline ends.

This clone came up a few times. V and J are TRBV28 and TRBJ2-7, with TRBD2 identical over 9 bases. The CDR3 length is 14 residues. Germline values: CDR1 MDHEN, CDR2 SYDVKM. After removal of 6 bases from V and 5 bases from J, the junction contained 8 bases not matched to a gene. Here the CDR3 reads CASRPGTSWDEQYF. In DNA form, the CDR3 reads TGTGCCAGCAGACCCGGGACTAGCTGGGACGAGCAGTACTTC. Looking up the rest from reference TRBV28 and TRBJ2-7 gives the full variable domain: DVKVTQSSRYLVKRTGEKVFLECVQDMDHENMFWYRQDPGLGLRLIYFSYDVKMKEKGDIPEGYSVSREKKERFSLILESASTNQTSMYLCASRPGTSWDEQYFGPGTRLTVT.

The chain links TRBV19 to TRBJ2-2; 9 positions match TRBD1. The CDR3 contains 16 residues. V lost 10 bases and J lost 3; bases outside the gene matches: 12. Per germline, CDR1 LNHDA and CDR2 SQIVND (reference sequence). The CDR3 DNA sequence: TGTGCCAACACCCCTGGGTGGGACAGGGACACCGGGGAGCTGTTTTTT. This gives the protein CANTPGWDRDTGELFF.

This rearrangement joins TRBV9 to TRBJ2-1; 8 nucleotides line up with TRBD2. The V and J ends lost 4 bases and 9 bases, in that order; junction bases with no gene match: 12. Germline CDR1 is SGDLS and CDR2 is YYNGEE. The CDR3 consists of 15 residues. The CDR3 nucleotides read TGTGCCAGCAGCTCAGGCGCGGGAGGAAGTAGTGAGCAGTTCTTC. It translates to CASSSGAGGSSEQFF.

CDR3 sequence (DNA): TGTGCCAGCACCGCGTTTTCCGGGAGGGCCTTGAACGAGCAGTACTTC. Protein product: CASTAFSGRALNEQYF. The chain joins TRBV28 to TRBJ2-7; TRBD2 matches 8 bases. Germline CDR1 MDHEN, CDR2 SYDVKM. Germline trimming cut 7 bases from V and 5 bases from J; bases unmatched to any gene: 16. The CDR3 runs 16 residues.

The chain couples TRBV28 to TRBJ2-7; 7 bases are a match to TRBD1. CDR1 is MDHEN, CDR2 SYDVKM, per germline. V shed 9 bases and J 2 bases; nucleotides not matched to a gene: 7. The CDR3 extends over 13 amino acids. DNA of the CDR3: TGTGCCAGTACGGGACAGTGGGCCTACGAGCAGTACTTC. Translation: CASTGQWAYEQYF. The full variable domain, with the rest looked up from reference TRBV28 and TRBJ2-7, is DVKVTQSSRYLVKRTGEKVFLECVQDMDHENMFWYRQDPGLGLRLIYFSYDVKMKEKGDIPEGYSVSREKKERFSLILESASTNQTSMYLCASTGQWAYEQYFGPGTRLTVT.

The chain carries TRBV11-2 and TRBJ1-3; TRBD1 agrees at 7 bases. Losses at the gene ends were 5 bases for V and 2 bases for J; bases not matched to a gene: 6. Germline-derived CDR1 and CDR2 are SGHAT and FQNNGV. The length of the CDR3 is 15 residues. Here the CDR3 DNA reads TGTGCCAGCAGCCAGAATGGACAGGCTGGAAACACCATATATTTT. Its translation is CASSQNGQAGNTIYF.

This sequence joins TRBV20-1 and TRBJ2-6, with no clear D. Germline V CDR1 and CDR2: DFQATT, SNEGSKA (reference sequence). This CDR3 spans 15 amino acids. Trimming pared 3 bases from V and 0 bases from J, leaving 9 bases between. The CDR3 sequence is CSASTGHSGANVLTF. The CDR3 DNA sequence: TGCAGTGCTAGTACCGGGCACTCTGGGGCCAACGTCCTGACTTTC.

V gene TRBV9 combines with J gene TRBJ1-1; D gene uncertain. V was cut by 0 bases and J by 3 bases, with 9 bases left in between. This CDR3 contains 14 residues. Germline CDR1 is SGDLS and CDR2 is YYNGEE. CDR3 amino acids: CASSVVGAYTEAFF. The CDR3 bases are TGTGCCAGCAGCGTAGTTGGAGCGTACACTGAAGCTTTCTTT.

The rearrangement links TRBV19 to TRBJ1-5; the match to TRBD1 covers 9 bases. Germline assignment: CDR1 LNHDA and CDR2 SQIVND (reference sequence). CDR3 length: 15 amino acids. V dropped 1 base and J dropped 7; count of bases not matched to a gene: 5. For the CDR3, the DNA is TGTGCCAGTAGTATAGGGACAGGGGATGGCCAGCCCCAGCATTTT. Translated: CASSIGTGDGQPQHF.

The rearrangement uses TRBV5-1 and TRBJ2-1; TRBD2 matches 8 bases. Trimming cost V 5 bases and J 4 bases; bases outside gene matches: 11. The CDR3 runs 16 residues. CDR1 and CDR2 (germline): SGHRS, YFSETQ. CDR3 loop: CASSLRATSEYNEQFF. CDR3 DNA sequence: TGCGCCAGCAGTCTGAGAGCGACTAGCGAGTACAATGAGCAGTTCTTC.

The chain is built from TRBV7-8 and TRBJ1-2; D is perhaps TRBD1 (6 bases). V was trimmed by 4 bases and J by 4 bases, leaving 13 bases between them. The V gene's germline CDR1 is SGHVS and CDR2 FQNEAQ. This CDR3 has 14 residues. CDR3 protein: CASSWGAAAYGYTF. CDR3 nucleotide sequence: TGTGCCAGCAGCTGGGGGGCTGCCGCCTATGGCTACACCTTC.

This chain links TRBV7-2 with TRBJ1-2, with TRBD1 matching over 7 bases. CDR1 is SGHTA and CDR2 is FQGNSA in the germline V gene. V was clipped by 5 bases and J by 4 bases; unmatched bases: 7. The length of the CDR3 is 14 residues. The CDR3 sequence: CASSPKAGGYGYTF. The CDR3 coding sequence is TGTGCCAGCAGCCCCAAGGCAGGGGGCTATGGCTACACCTTC. Full variable domain (missing parts from reference TRBV7-2 and TRBJ1-2): GAGVSQSPSNKVTEKGKDVELRCDPISGHTALYWYRQSLGQGLEFLIYFQGNSAPDKSGLPSDRFSAERTGGSVSTLTIQRTQQEDSAVYLCASSPKAGGYGYTFGSGTRLTVV.

The chain carries TRBV5-1 and TRBJ2-6; D uncertain. CDR1 and CDR2 (germline): SGHRS, YFSETQ. V lost 0 bases, J lost 6 bases, and 13 bases lay in between. There are 16 residues in the CDR3. For the CDR3, the DNA is TGCGCCAGCAGCTTGGAGGGATCTACGACGGCCAACGTCCTGACTTTC. Protein product: CASSLEGSTTANVLTF.

The chain joins TRBV28 to TRBJ2-1; D ambiguous. V was trimmed by 5 bases and J by 3 bases, leaving 2 bases between them. Germline CDR1 and CDR2: MDHEN and SYDVKM. This CDR3 comprises 11 residues. Here the CDR3 DNA reads TGTGCCAGCAGTGTCTACAATGAGCAGTTCTTC. Amino acid sequence: CASSVYNEQFF.

To note about this clone: Other DNA sequences of this sample code for an identical CDR3. The chain employs TRBV9 and TRBJ2-1; D is perhaps TRBD1 or TRBD2 (5 bases each). V lost 0 bases to trimming and J lost 1 base, with 8 bases between them. CDR1 SGDLS and CDR2 YYNGEE come from the germline V gene. This CDR3 spans 15 amino acids. The CDR3 sequence is CASSVGGASYNEQFF. DNA of the CDR3: TGTGCCAGCAGCGTAGGAGGGGCGTCCTACAATGAGCAGTTCTTC.

The chain couples TRBV28 to TRBJ2-3; 11 bases are shared with TRBD2. The CDR3 totals 17 residues. Germline values: CDR1 MDHEN, CDR2 SYDVKM. V was clipped by 10 bases and J by 0 bases; unmatched bases: 12. CDR3 loop: CAKIAGGPLLSTDTQYF. In DNA form, the CDR3 reads TGTGCCAAAATAGCGGGAGGGCCCCTACTTAGCACAGATACGCAGTATTTT.